What follows are 23 T cell receptor beta chains derived from one specimen sequenced in a study of shared clonotypes between healthy human individuals. Generated by immunoSEQ multiplex PCR, the TCRdb table keeps only in-frame clones and is missing some. The top ten clones hold about a sixth of a sample with about 320,000 clones, around 87% of them seen once. The sample consisted of memory CD8+ T cells sorted from blood. Subset meaning: CD45RO+ cells pooled with CCR7-negative TemRA cells. The receptor set was obtained from a man younger than 35 in good health.

The chain carries TRBV27 and TRBJ2-1, with TRBD1 matching 8 bases. Germline CDR1 reads MNHEY; CDR2 reads SMNVEV (reference sequence). V trimming: 4 bases; J trimming: 8 bases; junction bases outside the gene matches: 4. The CDR3 is 13 amino acids. CDR3 amino acids: CASSWTGWDEQFF. The CDR3 DNA reads as TGTGCCAGCAGTTGGACAGGGTGGGATGAGCAGTTCTTC.

As concerns this clone: The sample contains more than one DNA sequence encoding this CDR3. The chain carries TRBV9 and TRBJ2-7; TRBD1 matches at 7 bases. Germline V CDR1 and CDR2: SGDLS, YYNGEE. V lost 4 bases to trimming and J lost 2 bases; unmatched junction nucleotides: 3. This CDR3 region has 13 residues. The CDR3 is CASSPQGAYEQYF. Written as DNA, the CDR3 is TGTGCCAGCAGCCCCCAGGGGGCCTACGAGCAGTACTTC.

J is TRBJ2-3 and V is TRBV27; D may be TRBD2 (6 bases). Per germline, CDR1 MNHEY and CDR2 SMNVEV (reference sequence). Trimming took off 2 bases at V and 1 base at J, with 10 bases between the two ends. The length of the CDR3 is 15 residues. Written as DNA, the CDR3 is TGTGCCAGCAGTTTAAATCCGGGAGGCACAGATACGCAGTATTTT. Translated, it gives CASSLNPGGTDTQYF.

The CDR3 coding sequence is TGTGCCAGTAGTAGCTCAGGGTTTAACACAGATACGCAGTATTTT. Amino acid sequence: CASSSSGFNTDTQYF. The chain is built from TRBV19 and TRBJ2-3, with D perhaps TRBD1 (5 bases). Germline V gene sequence: CDR1 LNHDA, CDR2 SQIVND (reference sequence). The CDR3 runs 15 residues. V was clipped by 4 bases and J by 2 bases, with 13 bases between them.

This clone has just one count. This chain joins TRBV6-1 and TRBJ1-5; D gene unclear. The V gene lost 2 bases and the J gene lost 6 bases, with 14 bases spanning the gap. Germline V CDR1 and CDR2: MNHNS, SASEGT. This CDR3 has 15 amino acids. The chain's CDR3 is CASSEWAGPGQPQHF. Written as DNA, the CDR3 is TGTGCCAGCAGTGAATGGGCAGGCCCAGGTCAGCCCCAGCATTTT.

V usage is TRBV7-9 and J usage is TRBJ1-2; a possible D gene is TRBD1 (5 bases). Germline V gives CDR1 SEHNR, CDR2 FQNEAQ (reference sequence). Trimming cost V 1 base and J 3 bases, with 12 bases left between them. The CDR3 length is 15 residues. As DNA, the CDR3 is TGTGCCAGCAGCTTAGGCCAGGGTTACGACTATGGCTACACCTTC. Its translation is CASSLGQGYDYGYTF.

The CDR3: CASSLGGTSFTEQYF. The CDR3 bases are TGTGCCAGCAGCTTAGGAGGGACCTCTTTTACCGAGCAGTACTTC. The V gene is TRBV11-2, the J gene TRBJ2-7; D could derive from TRBD1 or TRBD2 (5 bases each). V dropped 1 base and J dropped 6 bases, with 16 bases sitting between them. Germline CDR1 reads SGHAT; CDR2 reads FQNNGV. This CDR3 comprises 15 residues.

This clone was found once. This chain links TRBV4-2 with TRBJ2-7; D is perhaps TRBD1 or TRBD2 (5 bases each). The CDR3 extends over 13 amino acids. Germline CDR1 and CDR2: LGHNA and YNFKEQ. V was cut by 3 bases and J by 6 bases, with 12 bases left in between. The CDR3 nucleotides are TGTGCCAGCAGCCATGGGGGAACTGTCGAGCAGTACTTC. Translated: CASSHGGTVEQYF.

Here the CDR3 DNA reads TGTGCCTGGACCCAAAGCAGGTTCTCTGAAGCTTTCTTT. It yields the protein CAWTQSRFSEAFF. V usage is TRBV30 and J usage is TRBJ1-1; D unclear. CDR1 and CDR2 (germline): GTSNPN, SVGIG (reference sequence). The CDR3 has 13 residues. Trimming cost V 4 bases and J 6 bases, with 15 bases left between them.

The chain uses TRBV27 and TRBJ2-1; 11 bases line up with TRBD2. The V gene's germline CDR1 is MNHEY and CDR2 SMNVEV (reference sequence). The V and J ends lost 4 bases and 10 bases, in that order; junction bases with no gene match: 3. CDR3 length: 13 residues. CDR3 in DNA: TGTGCCAGCAGTTCGGGACTAGCGGCGGAGCAGTTCTTC. Translation gives CASSSGLAAEQFF.

V usage is TRBV12-5 and J usage is TRBJ2-7; a possible D gene is TRBD1 (6 bases). V lost 6 bases and J 4 bases, leaving 16 bases between the germline ends. Looked up from germline, CDR1 is LGHNT and CDR2 is FRNRAP. The CDR3 loop spans 14 amino acids. The CDR3 spells CASGPSVGAYEQYF. The CDR3 bases are TGTGCTAGTGGCCCCTCGGTGGGGGCGTACGAGCAGTACTTC.

Details on this clone: This is likely an artifact of a read error, given a far larger clone one base away. The chain links TRBV9 to TRBJ2-2; weak D call: TRBD2 (5 bases). With 0 bases removed from V and 7 bases from J, the gap between germline ends came to 13 bases. The CDR3 runs 15 residues. The germline V gene has CDR1 SGDLS and CDR2 YYNGEE. Here the CDR3 reads CASSVDSGLGGELFF. The CDR3 coding sequence is TGTGCCAGCAGCGTAGATTCGGGGTTGGGCGGGGAGCTGTTTTTT.

The chain employs TRBV28 and TRBJ1-5; D call uncertain. Germline V gene sequence: CDR1 MDHEN, CDR2 SYDVKM. The CDR3 is 13 residues long. V shed 3 bases and J shed 4 bases, with 7 bases lying between them. The CDR3 DNA reads as TGTGCCAGCAGTTTTGCAGGAAATCAGCCCCAGCATTTT. Protein product: CASSFAGNQPQHF.

The V call is TRBV6-1, the J call TRBJ2-7, with a weak D call TRBD1 (6 bases). Germline V CDR1 and CDR2: MNHNS, SASEGT. Trimming left V 6 bases short and J 0 bases short, with 12 bases between. CDR3 size: 14 residues. The CDR3 reads CASRRGQISYEQYF. DNA for the CDR3: TGTGCCAGCAGGCGTGGACAGATCTCCTACGAGCAGTACTTC.

In its sample, this clone was seen once. This chain links TRBV30 with TRBJ2-3; perhaps TRBD2 as D (5 bases). The CDR3 has 15 amino acids. Trimming pared 0 bases from V and 0 bases from J, leaving 10 bases between. CDR1 and CDR2 (germline): GTSNPN, SVGIG (reference sequence). Here the CDR3 DNA reads TGTGCCTGGAGTGTAACGGGATATAGCACAGATACGCAGTATTTT. Translated: CAWSVTGYSTDTQYF.

V is TRBV5-6 and J is TRBJ1-2; D gene unclear. CDR1 and CDR2 from the germline V gene are SGHDT and YYEEEE. Trimming shortened V by 0 bases and J by 3 bases, and 18 bases separated the two germline ends. The CDR3 is made up of 17 amino acids. Here the CDR3 reads CASSLANGLGVDYGYTF. CDR3 DNA: TGTGCCAGCAGCTTGGCAAATGGTCTTGGGGTGGACTATGGCTACACCTTC.

This rearrangement joins TRBV6-5 to TRBJ1-2; D ambiguous. Germline V gene lookup returns CDR1 MNHEY and CDR2 SVGAGI. V was trimmed by 4 bases and J by 6 bases, leaving 12 bases between them. This CDR3 has 13 amino acids. The chain's CDR3 is CASSFSTTNGYTF. The CDR3 DNA reads TGTGCCAGCAGTTTCTCCACAACAAATGGCTACACCTTC.

J is TRBJ1-1 and V is TRBV27; no clear D gene. With 6 bases removed from V and 0 bases from J, the gap between germline ends came to 23 bases. The CDR3 consists of 18 residues. Germline CDR1 and CDR2: MNHEY and SMNVEV (reference sequence). CDR3 loop: CASRDLSLKGDMNTEAFF. In DNA, the CDR3 is TGTGCCAGCAGGGACCTATCGTTAAAGGGTGACATGAACACTGAAGCTTTCTTT.

The rearrangement links TRBV5-6 to TRBJ2-7; no definite D call. The CDR3 spans 13 residues. Germline CDR1 SGHDT, CDR2 YYEEEE. Trimming left V 3 bases short and J 1 base short, with 8 bases between. The CDR3 here is CASSYGLSYEQYF. Written as DNA, the CDR3 is TGTGCCAGCAGCTACGGATTATCCTACGAGCAGTACTTC.

The chain links TRBV14 to TRBJ1-1, with 7 bases lining up with TRBD1. The length of the CDR3 is 14 residues. Germline assignment: CDR1 SGHDN and CDR2 FVKESK. After removal of 5 bases from V and 7 bases from J, the junction contained 10 bases not matched to a gene. CDR3 amino acids: CASSETGKTVEAFF. The CDR3 nucleotides are TGTGCCAGCAGCGAGACAGGGAAGACGGTTGAAGCTTTCTTT.

This clone was detected only a few times. DNA for the CDR3: TGTGCCTGGAATACTAACCGGGACGGTTATGGCTACACCTTC. It encodes CAWNTNRDGYGYTF. The V gene is TRBV30, the J gene TRBJ1-2; possible D gene TRBD1, 5 bases. The CDR3 totals 14 residues. Trimming stripped 4 bases from V and 5 bases from J, with 17 bases between. Germline V CDR1 and CDR2: GTSNPN, SVGIG (reference sequence).

The gene calls are TRBV10-3 and TRBJ2-7; D gene uncertain. Looked up from germline, CDR1 is ENHRY and CDR2 is SYGVKD. The CDR3 length is 13 residues. The V end lost 4 bases, the J end lost 2 bases, and 9 bases lay between the germline ends. Here the CDR3 DNA reads TGTGCCATCAGTGCGAGACGACCCTACGAGCAGTACTTC. Translation: CAISARRPYEQYF.

The chain has TRBV10-3 and TRBJ2-5, with 12 positions matching TRBD2. The CDR3 loop spans 15 amino acids. In germline, CDR1 is ENHRY, CDR2 SYGVKD. The junction had 1 base not matched to a gene; V was cut back by 4 bases and J by 1 base. The CDR3, as DNA: TGTGCCATCAGTGCTAGCGGGGGGGCCCAAGAGACCCAGTACTTC. This encodes CAISASGGAQETQYF.